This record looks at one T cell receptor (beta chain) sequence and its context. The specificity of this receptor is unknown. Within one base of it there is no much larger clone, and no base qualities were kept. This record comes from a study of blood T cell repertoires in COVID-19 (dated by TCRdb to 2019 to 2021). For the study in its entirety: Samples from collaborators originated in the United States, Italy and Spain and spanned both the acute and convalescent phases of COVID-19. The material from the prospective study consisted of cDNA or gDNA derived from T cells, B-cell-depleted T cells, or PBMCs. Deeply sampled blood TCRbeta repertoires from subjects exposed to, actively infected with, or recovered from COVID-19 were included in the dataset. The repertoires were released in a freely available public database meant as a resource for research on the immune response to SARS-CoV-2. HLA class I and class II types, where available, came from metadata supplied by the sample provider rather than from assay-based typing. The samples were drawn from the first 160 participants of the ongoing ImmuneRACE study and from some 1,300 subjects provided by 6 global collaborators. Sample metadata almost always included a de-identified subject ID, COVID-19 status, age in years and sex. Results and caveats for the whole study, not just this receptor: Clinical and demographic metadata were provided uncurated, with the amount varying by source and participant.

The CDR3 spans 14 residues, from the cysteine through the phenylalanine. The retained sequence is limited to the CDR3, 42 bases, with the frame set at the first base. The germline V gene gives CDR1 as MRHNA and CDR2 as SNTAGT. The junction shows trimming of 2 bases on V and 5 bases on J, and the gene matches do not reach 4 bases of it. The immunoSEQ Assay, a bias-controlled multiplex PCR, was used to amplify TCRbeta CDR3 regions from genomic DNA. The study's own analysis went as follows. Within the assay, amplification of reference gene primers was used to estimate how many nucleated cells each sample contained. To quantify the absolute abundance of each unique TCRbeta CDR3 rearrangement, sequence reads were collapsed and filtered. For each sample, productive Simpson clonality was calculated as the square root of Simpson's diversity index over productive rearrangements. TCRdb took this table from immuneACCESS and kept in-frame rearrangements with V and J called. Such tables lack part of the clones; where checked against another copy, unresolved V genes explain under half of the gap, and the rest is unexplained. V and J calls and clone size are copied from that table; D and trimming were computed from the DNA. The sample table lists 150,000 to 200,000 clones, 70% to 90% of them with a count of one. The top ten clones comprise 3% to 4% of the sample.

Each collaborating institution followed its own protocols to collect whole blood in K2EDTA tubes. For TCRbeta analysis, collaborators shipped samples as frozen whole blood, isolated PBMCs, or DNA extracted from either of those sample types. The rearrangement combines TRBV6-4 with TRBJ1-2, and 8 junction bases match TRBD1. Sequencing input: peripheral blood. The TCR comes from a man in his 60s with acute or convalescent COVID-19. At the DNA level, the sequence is TGTGCCAGCAGTGACACCGACAGGGGTTATGGCTACACCTTC. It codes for CASSDTDRGYGYTF.